Here is one T cell receptor beta chain with its context. Germline V gene sequence: CDR1 SGDLS, CDR2 YYNGEE. The CDR3 is 13 residues long. Trimming removed 0 bases from V and 4 bases from J; junction bases left unmatched: 0. The sample belongs to a study of T cell changes during pregnancy in multiple sclerosis. Some clones are missing from TCRdb's copy, which holds only in-frame ones; the method was immunoSEQ multiplex PCR. The table records about 14,000 clones, about 90% of them present only once. The source of this sequence is a female donor with multiple sclerosis, enrolled in a pregnancy study. This specimen consisted of CD8+ T cells from peripheral blood mononuclear cells, obtained in the first trimester of pregnancy. The rearrangement uses TRBV9 and TRBJ1-2; 7 nucleotides agree with TRBD1. The CDR3 coding sequence is TGTGCCAGCAGCGTAGGACAGGGCTATGGCTACACCTTC. It translates to CASSVGQGYGYTF.